The 29 T cell receptor beta chains presented below share a single source sample, sequenced in a study of Ad26.COV2.S vaccination and SARS-CoV-2 variants. The data were produced by immunoSEQ multiplex PCR, yet TCRdb's version contains in-frame clones alone and is incomplete. The sample consists of about 350,000 clones, about 88% of them appearing once. The sample's treatment: roughly 19 received Ad26.COV2.S at low or high dose, single or two shots; about five received placebo; per-sample allocation not given. At day 63 after the first vaccine or placebo injection, samples were drawn. The sample consisted of peripheral blood, taken in a trial of Ad26.COV2.S vaccine versus placebo. These receptors were collected from a person aged 18-65 years who received the Ad26.COV2.S COVID-19 vaccine or a placebo.

CDR3 DNA: TGTGCCAGCAGTACCACCCCCCCCGTCGTAGGAACTGAAGCTTTCTTT. This encodes CASSTTPPVVGTEAFF. This sequence joins TRBV21-1 and TRBJ1-1. TRBV21-1 is described as a pseudogene. The CDR3 totals 16 residues.

The V and J genes are TRBV27 and TRBJ1-2; D perhaps matches TRBD1 (6 bases). V lost 7 bases to trimming and J lost 5 bases, with 14 bases between them. Germline loops: CDR1 MNHEY, CDR2 SMNVEV (reference sequence). The CDR3 consists of 13 residues. This CDR3 is CASMTGNWYGYTF. The CDR3 bases are TGTGCCAGCATGACAGGAAACTGGTATGGCTACACCTTC.

The chain couples TRBV18 to TRBJ2-1; TRBD1 matches 11 bases. The CDR3 is made up of 18 amino acids. The germline CDR1 and CDR2 sequences are KGHSH and LQKENI. V shed 3 bases and J 0 bases; nucleotides not matched to a gene: 7. The CDR3 is CASSPPRGTGGSYNEQFF. DNA for the CDR3: TGTGCCAGCTCACCTCCGAGGGGGACAGGGGGCTCCTACAATGAGCAGTTCTTC. Supplemented by reference TRBV18 and TRBJ2-1, the full variable domain reads NAGVMQNPRHLVRRRGQEARLRCSPMKGHSHVYWYRQLPEEGLKFMVYLQKENIIDESGMPKERFSAEFPKEGPSILRIQQVVRGDSAAYFCASSPPRGTGGSYNEQFFGPGTRLTVL.

The chain couples TRBV30 to TRBJ1-6, with D perhaps matching TRBD1 (6 bases). Germline V gene sequence: CDR1 GTSNPN, CDR2 SVGIG (reference sequence). V was cut by 7 bases and J by 6 bases, with 13 bases left in between. This CDR3 has 13 amino acids. CDR3 sequence (DNA): TGTGCCTCTGAAGGGGGGGGTAATTCACCCCTCCACTTT. Its protein product is CASEGGGNSPLHF. The full variable domain, its missing parts supplied by reference TRBV30 and TRBJ1-6, is SQTIHQWPATLVQPVGSPLSLECTVEGTSNPNLYWYRQAAGRGLQLLFYSVGIGQISSEVPQNLSASRPQDRQFILSSKKLLLSDSGFYLCASEGGGNSPLHFGNGTRLTVT.

The chain has TRBV25-1 and TRBJ2-1; D is unclear. V lost 9 bases to trimming and J lost 4 bases, with 13 bases between them. This CDR3 is built from 13 residues. Germline assignment: CDR1 MGHDK and CDR2 SYGVNS. CDR3 sequence (DNA): TGTGCCAGAGATCAAACCGTTTACAATGAGCAGTTCTTC. This translates into CARDQTVYNEQFF.

This rearrangement joins TRBV5-1 to TRBJ1-6, with TRBD1 as a possible D gene (6 bases). The ends were cut back, 0 bases at V and 8 bases at J, with 12 bases in the middle. Germline CDR1 and CDR2: SGHRS and YFSETQ. The CDR3 runs 15 residues. This chain's CDR3 is CASSLGGGQYSPLHF. DNA for the CDR3: TGCGCCAGCAGCTTGGGGGGGGGCCAGTATTCACCCCTCCACTTT.

This clone appeared a single time. The same CDR3 can be traced to other DNA sequences in this sample. The chain carries TRBV19 and TRBJ1-1; D may be TRBD1 (5 bases). There are 12 residues in the CDR3. The V gene's germline CDR1 is LNHDA and CDR2 SQIVND (reference sequence). V lost 3 bases and J lost 4, with 6 bases in between. CDR3 DNA sequence: TGTGCCAGTAGTATGGGGGGCACTGAAGCTTTCTTT. Its translation is CASSMGGTEAFF.

V gene TRBV29-1 combines with J gene TRBJ2-2; 12 bases fit TRBD2. The CDR3 extends over 24 amino acids. CDR1 and CDR2 from the germline V gene are SQVTM and ANQGSEA. The V and J ends lost 0 bases and 0 bases, in that order; junction bases with no gene match: 23. The DNA for the CDR3 is TGCAGCGTTGAAGATCTTCCGGGGGGCGGACTAGCGGGGTTTAAATCGGCGAACACCGGGGAGCTGTTTTTT. This encodes CSVEDLPGGGLAGFKSANTGELFF.

The chain combines TRBV9 with TRBJ2-1, with 7 bases identical to TRBD2. This CDR3 is 15 amino acids long. From germline, CDR1 is SGDLS and CDR2 YYNGEE. The junction had 10 bases not matched to a gene; V was cut back by 4 bases and J by 6 bases. The CDR3 protein is CASSQAGPPTNEQFF. The CDR3 DNA reads TGTGCCAGCAGCCAAGCGGGACCCCCTACCAATGAGCAGTTCTTC.

This rearrangement joins TRBV14 to TRBJ1-2, with 7 bases lining up with TRBD1. CDR1 SGHDN and CDR2 FVKESK come from the germline V gene. This CDR3 spans 14 amino acids. The J segment lost 2 bases and the V segment lost 4 bases, leaving 4 bases of the junction unmatched. DNA for the CDR3: TGTGCCAGCAGCCCACTGACAGGGAACTATGGCTACACCTTC. It translates to CASSPLTGNYGYTF.

This clone was counted a few times. The chain links TRBV4-2 to TRBJ2-7, with unresolved D. The germline gives CDR1 LGHNA, CDR2 YNFKEQ. The CDR3 sequence is 13 residues long. Trimming took off 1 base at V and 3 bases at J, with 7 bases between the two ends. The CDR3, as DNA: TGTGCCAGCAGCCAAGTGGGGATCTACGAGCAGTACTTC. Protein sequence: CASSQVGIYEQYF.

This chain uses TRBV18 with TRBJ2-1; 8 bases match TRBD2. The CDR3 consists of 16 residues. The ends lost 1 base at V and 6 bases at J; junction bases unmatched: 8. Germline lookup yields CDR1 KGHSH and CDR2 LQKENI. CDR3 bases: TGTGCCAGCTCACCACGTTCAGGACTAGCTATCAATGAGCAGTTCTTC. Translating it yields CASSPRSGLAINEQFF.

V gene TRBV6-5 combines with J gene TRBJ2-7, with TRBD2 identical over 7 bases. CDR1 is MNHEY and CDR2 is SVGAGI in the germline V gene. The CDR3 totals 15 residues. The junction had 6 bases not matched to a gene; V was cut back by 2 bases and J by 2 bases. The chain's CDR3 is CASSYPSSGAYEQYF. As DNA, the CDR3 is TGTGCCAGCAGTTACCCGTCTAGCGGAGCCTACGAGCAGTACTTC.

J is TRBJ2-2 and V is TRBV9; 8 nucleotides align to TRBD1. The J segment lost 7 bases and the V segment lost 0 bases, leaving 5 bases of the junction unmatched. There are 15 residues in the CDR3. From germline, CDR1 is SGDLS and CDR2 YYNGEE. CDR3 nucleotides: TGTGCCAGCAGCGTAGTGCAGGGGGCGAGCGGGGAGCTGTTTTTT. Translating it yields CASSVVQGASGELFF.

This chain joins TRBV6-2 or TRBV6-3 and TRBJ1-1; unclear D gene. Looked up from germline, CDR1 is MNHEY and CDR2 is SVGEGT. The CDR3 is 11 amino acids. Deletions cut 5 bases from V and 4 bases from J, with 5 bases between. CDR3 sequence (DNA): TGTGCCAGCAGTAGGGTCACTGAAGCTTTCTTT. Its protein product is CASSRVTEAFF.

V is TRBV6-5 and J is TRBJ2-7, with TRBD1 matching over 7 bases. From germline, CDR1 is MNHEY and CDR2 SVGAGI. The CDR3 is 15 amino acids. V was clipped by 10 bases and J by 3 bases; unmatched bases: 15. The CDR3 DNA sequence: TGTGCCACCGCGAGATATCAGGGGGAAAGCTACGAGCAGTACTTC. Translating gives CATARYQGESYEQYF.

The V gene is TRBV6-1, the J gene TRBJ1-5, with TRBD1 matching 10 bases. Germline V gene lookup returns CDR1 MNHNS and CDR2 SASEGT. CDR3 length equals 14 residues. After removal of 6 bases from V and 8 bases from J, the junction contained 7 bases not matched to a gene. The CDR3 region has the DNA TGTGCCAGCAGACGGACAGGGGGTTATGAGCCCCAGCATTTT. This translates into CASRRTGGYEPQHF.

The gene calls are TRBV6-5 and TRBJ2-7; D ambiguous. Trimming removed 11 bases at V and 4 bases at J, with 18 bases between. In germline, CDR1 is MNHEY, CDR2 SVGAGI. The CDR3 runs 13 residues. The CDR3 coding sequence is TGTGCCTCCTCCCTGGACCCCCTTTACGAGCAGTACTTC. As protein: CASSLDPLYEQYF.

The chain recombines TRBV20-1 with TRBJ2-1; weak D call: TRBD2 (6 bases). The CDR3 has 14 amino acids. Germline V gene data show CDR1 as DFQATT and CDR2 as SNEGSKA (reference sequence). V lost 3 bases and J lost 0, with 9 bases in between. The CDR3 DNA reads TGCAGTGCTAGTGATAGCGGCTCCTACAATGAGCAGTTCTTC. Translated: CSASDSGSYNEQFF.

The V and J genes are TRBV4-3 and TRBJ1-2; D might be TRBD1 (6 bases). In germline, CDR1 is LGHNA, CDR2 YSLEER. Trimming shortened V by 0 bases and J by 3 bases, and 11 bases separated the two germline ends. This CDR3 contains 15 residues. The CDR3 DNA follows: TGCGCCAGCAGCCAAGAATGGCAGGGGCACTATGGCTACACCTTC. This encodes CASSQEWQGHYGYTF.

V is TRBV18 and J is TRBJ1-6; possibly TRBD1 for D (6 bases). Germline CDR1 and CDR2: KGHSH and LQKENI. Trimming took off 3 bases at V and 7 bases at J, with 16 bases between the two ends. CDR3 length: 16 amino acids. CDR3 nucleotide sequence: TGTGCCAGCTCACCCTTTTGGGACGGGGGCAATTCACCCCTCCACTTT. Its protein is CASSPFWDGGNSPLHF.

The gene calls are TRBV10-3 and TRBJ1-5; the match to TRBD1 covers 7 bases. The germline V gene has CDR1 ENHRY and CDR2 SYGVKD. The CDR3 length is 13 residues. Unmatched junction bases numbered 6, after V lost 9 bases and J lost 4 bases. The CDR3: CAISGTENQPQHF. Here the CDR3 DNA reads TGTGCCATTTCCGGGACAGAGAATCAGCCCCAGCATTTT.

The chain combines TRBV6-2 or TRBV6-3 with TRBJ2-7; TRBD2 is a possible D gene (6 bases). The CDR3 is 18 amino acids. Germline assignment: CDR1 MNHEY and CDR2 SVGEGT. Between the trimmed V and J ends, which lost 3 bases and 0 bases, there was a span of 21 bases. CDR3 DNA: TGTGCCAGCAGTTATTGGACCACTGGAGGGCTGCTCTCCTACGAGCAGTACTTC. Its translation is CASSYWTTGGLLSYEQYF.

V usage is TRBV4-1 and J usage is TRBJ1-6; D gene ambiguous. This CDR3 contains 16 residues. The V gene lost 4 bases and the J gene lost 5 bases, with 15 bases spanning the gap. The germline V gene encodes CDR1 MGHRA and CDR2 YSYEKL. In DNA, the CDR3 is TGCGCCAGCAGCCGAGGTGGGATAGGAGATAATTCACCCCTCCACTTT. Residues: CASSRGGIGDNSPLHF.

This chain connects TRBV7-2 to TRBJ2-5, with 8 bases identical to TRBD2. The junction had 8 bases not matched to a gene; V was cut back by 5 bases and J by 3 bases. The CDR3 runs to 15 residues. Germline V gene lookup returns CDR1 SGHTA and CDR2 FQGNSA. CDR3 amino acids: CASSRSGTREETQYF. In nucleotides, the CDR3 is TGTGCCAGCAGCCGCTCCGGGACTAGGGAAGAGACCCAGTACTTC.

The rearrangement links TRBV5-1 to TRBJ1-5; 7 positions agree with TRBD1. Losses at the gene ends were 4 bases for V and 2 bases for J; bases not matched to a gene: 6. Per the germline V gene, CDR1 is SGHRS and CDR2 is YFSETQ. The CDR3 is 15 amino acids. The CDR3 bases are TGCGCCAGCAGCCTTGGGACAGATGGCAATCAGCCCCAGCATTTT. Its translation: CASSLGTDGNQPQHF.

The rearrangement uses TRBV30 and TRBJ2-5, with D unclear. Germline V gene data show CDR1 as GTSNPN and CDR2 as SVGIG (reference sequence). The CDR3 runs 14 residues. V shed 0 bases and J shed 5 bases, with 13 bases lying between them. The CDR3 DNA sequence: TGTGCCTGGAGTGTACACGATGTCAGGGAGACCCAGTACTTC. Translating gives CAWSVHDVRETQYF.

This rearrangement joins TRBV7-9 to TRBJ2-7; possible D gene TRBD2, 7 bases. Germline CDR1 and CDR2: SEHNR and FQNEAQ (reference sequence). The CDR3 length is 15 residues. V was shortened by 1 base and J by 5 bases, with 15 bases between the two germline ends. CDR3 protein: CASSLVQGTKDEQYF. In nucleotides, the CDR3 is TGTGCCAGCAGCTTAGTCCAGGGGACTAAGGACGAGCAGTACTTC.

The chain employs TRBV5-4 and TRBJ2-3, with 8 bases fitting TRBD2. In germline, CDR1 is SGHNT, CDR2 YYREEE (reference sequence). Trimming cost V 4 bases and J 1 base; bases outside gene matches: 5. The CDR3 length is 15 residues. CDR3 sequence reads: CASSPSGRGTDTQYF. The CDR3 nucleotides read TGTGCCAGCAGCCCAAGCGGGAGAGGCACAGATACGCAGTATTTT. Based on the CDR3 plus reference TRBV5-4 and TRBJ2-3, the full variable domain is ETGVTQSPTHLIKTRGQQVTLRCSSQSGHNTVSWYQQALGQGPQFIFQYYREEENGRGNFPPRFSGLQFPNYSSELNVNALELDDSALYLCASSPSGRGTDTQYFGPGTRLTVL.